These T cell receptor beta chains were read from a single sample in a study of tumor-infiltrating lymphocytes in localized non-small cell lung cancer. This table comes from immunoSEQ multiplex PCR, and its TCRdb copy is limited to in-frame clones, with some not included. The data hold about 24,000 clones, with around 62% observed a single time. The sequenced sample was lung tumor tissue. The receptors were sampled from a human donor with non-small cell lung cancer. The CDR3 runs from the conserved cysteine through the conserved F or W. The order of the fields is V gene, J gene, clone size, D gene, CDR3 DNA, CDR3 protein. A D gene is named only where the DNA matches it firmly. Only part of the rows carry a size: once, few, many, or a class if the clone is expanded.

>TRBV18|TRBJ2-2|.|.
TGTGCCAGCTCACCACCGATGAAGGGGACCCAGCTGTTTTTT
CASSPPMKGTQLFF
>TRBV18|TRBJ1-4|few|.
TGTGCCAGCTCAAGAGGGTTTGATGAAAAACTGTTTTTT
CASSRGFDEKLFF
>TRBV5-4|TRBJ2-5|once|.
TGTGCCAGCAGCTTGGCCGGGACACTGGCCAGGGGGACCCAGTACTTC
CASSLAGTLARGTQYF
>TRBV9|TRBJ1-2|.|.
TGTGCCAGCAGCGTAGCAGGGGTCCCGATCTATGGCTACACCTTC
CASSVAGVPIYGYTF
>TRBV7-2|TRBJ2-1|.|TRBD2
TGTGCCAGCAGCTCCTCCGGGACTAGCAGCTACAATGAGCAGTTCTTC
CASSSSGTSSYNEQFF
>TRBV5-3|TRBJ2-3|.|TRBD1
TGTGCCGGACACAGGGGACCGCAAGGTACGCAGTATTTT
CAGHRGPQGTQYF
>TRBV7-8|TRBJ1-5|.|.
TGTGCCAGCAGCCTTGCGGGGTCGGGTCAGCCCCAGCATTTT
CASSLAGSGQPQHF
>TRBV5-1|TRBJ1-4|few|.
TGCGCCAGCAGCTTGGGGCAGGGTGAAAAACTGTTTTTT
CASSLGQGEKLFF
>TRBV6-1|TRBJ1-1|few|TRBD1
TGTGCCAGCGAGGACAGGGTGAACACTGAAGCTTTCTTT
CASEDRVNTEAFF
>TRBV10-1|TRBJ2-7|.|TRBD1
TGCGCCAGCAGTGAGTCGAGACAGGGCGAGCAGTACTTC
CASSESRQGEQYF
>TRBV7-9|TRBJ2-7|.|.
TGTGCCAGCAGCCCTAATTGGGACTACGAGCAGTACTTC
CASSPNWDYEQYF
>TRBV5-6|TRBJ2-5|.|.
TGTGCCAGCAGCTTGTCCCTGGAAGAGACCCAGTACTTC
CASSLSLEETQYF
>TRBV28|TRBJ1-2|few|.
TGTGCCAGCACCCCCGGACTGTATGGCTACACCTTC
CASTPGLYGYTF
>TRBV27|TRBJ1-1|.|TRBD1
TGTGCCAGCAGTTTATGGGGGGTGGGGACAGGGGACACTGAAGCTTTCTTT
CASSLWGVGTGDTEAFF
>TRBV7-8|TRBJ2-5|.|TRBD2
TGTGCCAGCAGCCTCCTAGCTAGCGGGAGCCGAGAGACCCAGTACTTC
CASSLLASGSRETQYF
>TRBV6-6|TRBJ1-5|.|.
TGTGCCAGCAGTTACCCCCGGGGCTTACAGCCCCAGCATTTT
CASSYPRGLQPQHF
>TRBV11-3|TRBJ2-7|few|.
TGTGCCAGCAGCTTAGGACCACACGAGCAGTACTTC
CASSLGPHEQYF
>TRBV29-1|TRBJ2-2|.|TRBD2
TGCAGCGGCCTTAGGCGGGAGGATGGGGAGCTGTTTTTT
CSGLRREDGELFF
>TRBV19|TRBJ2-2|medium-sized|TRBD2
TGTGCCAGTAGTGTGGAGGGTCCGGGAGGTTTTGGCACCGGGGAGCTGTTTTTT
CASSVEGPGGFGTGELFF
>TRBV6-5|TRBJ2-1|.|.
TGTGCCAGCAGGGTGGAGGGAGTAGGGAATGAGCAGTTCTTC
CASRVEGVGNEQFF
>TRBV20-1|TRBJ2-1|.|.
TGCAGTGCTAGGGGCCCAAATGAGCAGTTCTTC
CSARGPNEQFF
>TRBV14|TRBJ1-2|few|.
TGTGCCAGCAGCCAGACCTCTGGTGGGATTCGAGACACCTTC
CASSQTSGGIRDTF
>TRBV27|TRBJ2-7|.|.
TGTGCCAGCAGTTTACAGCCAGGGGCCTACGAGCAGTACTTC
CASSLQPGAYEQYF
>TRBV5-1|TRBJ2-1|.|TRBD2
TGCGCCAGCAGCTTGGAACTAGCGGACAATGAGCAGTTCTTC
CASSLELADNEQFF
>TRBV6-1|TRBJ1-2|few|.
TGTGCCAGCAGTGATTGGGGGGGGCCTAACTATGGCTACACCTTC
CASSDWGGPNYGYTF
>TRBV6-5|TRBJ2-7|.|.
TGTGCCAGCAGTTACTTGGGTGGCGAGCAGTACTTC
CASSYLGGEQYF
>TRBV5-4|TRBJ1-2|once|.
TGTGCCAGCAGCTTGTCAGGCAGGACAGATTATGGCTACACCTTC
CASSLSGRTDYGYTF
>TRBV2|TRBJ1-1|.|.
TGTGCCAGCAGTGAAAAAGAGGGCGGGGGGGAGGATGAAGCTTTCTTT
CASSEKEGGGEDEAFF
>TRBV9|TRBJ1-1|once|.
TGTGCCAGCAGCGTAGAGGTGGGGACCGCGCCGGCTTTCTTT
CASSVEVGTAPAFF
>TRBV6-1|TRBJ2-7|.|.
TGTGCCAGCAGTGCCCCTACGTACACTCCCTACGAGCAGTACTTC
CASSAPTYTPYEQYF
>TRBV19|TRBJ2-2|.|.
TGTGCCAGTAGACAGGAGGGAGGCTGGTACACCGGGGAGCTGTTTTTT
CASRQEGGWYTGELFF
>TRBV5-4|TRBJ1-5|.|.
TGTGCCAGCAGCCCGGCGGGGGGTCAGCCCCAGCATTTT
CASSPAGGQPQHF
>TRBV27|TRBJ1-5|.|.
TGTGCCAGCAGTTCAGAAGGTTATAGCAATCAGCCCCAGCATTTT
CASSSEGYSNQPQHF
>TRBV5-1|TRBJ1-2|.|.
TGCGCCAGCAGCCCGCTGGCGGAGTATGGCTACACCTTC
CASSPLAEYGYTF
>TRBV13|TRBJ1-2|.|.
TGTGCCAGCAGCTTAGGAGGGCCTAACTATGGCTACACCTTC
CASSLGGPNYGYTF
>TRBV11-3|TRBJ1-1|.|.
TGTGCCAGCAGCTTTACCCTGAACACTGAAGCTTTCTTT
CASSFTLNTEAFF
>TRBV7-2|TRBJ1-2|.|.
TGTGCCAGCAGCTCACAACAGGGCTCCTATGGCTACACCTTC
CASSSQQGSYGYTF
>TRBV5-1|TRBJ2-7|.|TRBD2
TGCGCCAGCAGCCCAGGACTAGCGGGTTTCGCCTACGAGCAGTACTTC
CASSPGLAGFAYEQYF
>TRBV5-1|TRBJ2-2|few|.
TGCGCCAGCAGCTTCCCAAGATTGAACACCGGGGAGCTGTTTTTT
CASSFPRLNTGELFF
>TRBV5-6|TRBJ2-3|.|.
TGTGCCAGCAGCCCTAGCTCAGATACGCAGTATTTT
CASSPSSDTQYF
>TRBV29-1|TRBJ2-3|.|.
TGCAGCGACTATCCGACAGGCGCTAGCACAGATACGCAGTATTTT
CSDYPTGASTDTQYF
>TRBV20-1|TRBJ1-2|.|.
TGCAGTTTGGGATGGGGGTATGGCTACACCTTC
CSLGWGYGYTF
>TRBV10-3|TRBJ1-3|.|TRBD1
TGTGCCATCAGGGGGACAGAGAGTGGAAACACCATATATTTT
CAIRGTESGNTIYF
>TRBV18|TRBJ2-7|.|TRBD2
TGTGCCAGCTCACCTACTAGCGCGGCGGGGGGATACGAGCAGTACTTC
CASSPTSAAGGYEQYF
>TRBV5-6|TRBJ2-7|.|.
TGTGCCAGCAGCTTGGTTTCTGGGGGTAGGAGGGGACCCTACGAGCAGTACTTC
CASSLVSGGRRGPYEQYF
>TRBV13|TRBJ2-3|.|.
TGTGCCAGCAGCTTCGGGAGCACAGATACGCAGTATTTT
CASSFGSTDTQYF
>TRBV7-2|TRBJ2-7|few|TRBD1
TGTGCCAGCAGCAGACAGGGCTACGAGCAGTACTTC
CASSRQGYEQYF